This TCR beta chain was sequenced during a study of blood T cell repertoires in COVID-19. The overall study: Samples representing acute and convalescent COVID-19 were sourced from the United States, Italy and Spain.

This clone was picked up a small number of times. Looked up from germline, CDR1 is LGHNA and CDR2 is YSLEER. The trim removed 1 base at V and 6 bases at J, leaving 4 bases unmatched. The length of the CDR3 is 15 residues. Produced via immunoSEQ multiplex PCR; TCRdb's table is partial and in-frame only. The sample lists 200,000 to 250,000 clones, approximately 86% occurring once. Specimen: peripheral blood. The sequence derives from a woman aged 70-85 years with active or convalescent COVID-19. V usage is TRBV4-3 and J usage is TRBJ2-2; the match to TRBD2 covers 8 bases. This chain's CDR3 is CASSQVRGGPGELFF. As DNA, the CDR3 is TGCGCCAGCAGCCAAGTACGGGGGGGCCCCGGGGAGCTGTTTTTT.